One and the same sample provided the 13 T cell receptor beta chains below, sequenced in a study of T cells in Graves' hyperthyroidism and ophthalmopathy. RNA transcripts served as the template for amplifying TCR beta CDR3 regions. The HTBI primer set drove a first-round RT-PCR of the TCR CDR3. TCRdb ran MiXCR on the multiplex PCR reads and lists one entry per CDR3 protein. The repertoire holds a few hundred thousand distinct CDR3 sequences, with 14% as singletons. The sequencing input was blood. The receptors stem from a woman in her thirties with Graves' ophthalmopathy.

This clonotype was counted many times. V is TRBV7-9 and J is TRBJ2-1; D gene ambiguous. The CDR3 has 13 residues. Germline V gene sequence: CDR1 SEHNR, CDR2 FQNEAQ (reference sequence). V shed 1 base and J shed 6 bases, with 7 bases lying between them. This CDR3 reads CASSLGAGNEQFF. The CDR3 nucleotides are TGTGCCAGCAGCTTAGGGGCAGGCAATGAGCAGTTCTTC.

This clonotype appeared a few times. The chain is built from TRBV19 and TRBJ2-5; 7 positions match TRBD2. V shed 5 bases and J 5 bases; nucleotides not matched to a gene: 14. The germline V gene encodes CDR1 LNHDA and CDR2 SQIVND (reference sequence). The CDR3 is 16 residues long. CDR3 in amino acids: CASSSRGGAGGETQYF. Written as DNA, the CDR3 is TGTGCCAGTAGTTCCCGCGGGGGAGCCGGGGGGGAGACCCAGTACTTC. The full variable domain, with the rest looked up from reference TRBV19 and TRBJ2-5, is DGGITQSPKYLFRKEGQNVTLSCEQNLNHDAMYWYRQDPGQGLRLIYYSQIVNDFQKGDIAEGYSVSREKKESFPLTVTSAQKNPTAFYLCASSSRGGAGGETQYFGPGTRLLVL.

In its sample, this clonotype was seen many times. CDR3 in DNA: TGTGCCAGCAGCCACAGGGGCGCGGGGGATACGCAGTATTTT. This sequence encodes CASSHRGAGDTQYF. V gene TRBV3-1 combines with J gene TRBJ2-3; D might be TRBD1 or TRBD2, each matching 6 bases. The CDR3 has 14 residues. Germline V gene data show CDR1 as LGHDT and CDR2 as YNNKEL (reference sequence). Trimming left V 3 bases short and J 6 bases short, with 13 bases between.

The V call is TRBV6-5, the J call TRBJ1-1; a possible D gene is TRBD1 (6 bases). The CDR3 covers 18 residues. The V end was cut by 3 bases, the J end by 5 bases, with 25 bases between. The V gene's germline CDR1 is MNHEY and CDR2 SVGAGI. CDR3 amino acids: CASSYPDTGFQVGTEAFF. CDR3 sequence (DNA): TGTGCCAGCAGTTATCCCGATACAGGGTTTCAGGTGGGGACTGAAGCTTTCTTT.

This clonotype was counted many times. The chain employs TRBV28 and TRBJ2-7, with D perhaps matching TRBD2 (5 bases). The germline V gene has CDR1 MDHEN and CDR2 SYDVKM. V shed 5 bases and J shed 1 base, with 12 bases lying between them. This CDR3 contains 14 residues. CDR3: CASSPADGSYEQYF. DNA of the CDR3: TGTGCCAGCAGTCCAGCGGACGGATCCTACGAGCAGTACTTC. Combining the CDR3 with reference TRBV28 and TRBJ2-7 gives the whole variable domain DVKVTQSSRYLVKRTGEKVFLECVQDMDHENMFWYRQDPGLGLRLIYFSYDVKMKEKGDIPEGYSVSREKKERFSLILESASTNQTSMYLCASSPADGSYEQYFGPGTRLTVT.

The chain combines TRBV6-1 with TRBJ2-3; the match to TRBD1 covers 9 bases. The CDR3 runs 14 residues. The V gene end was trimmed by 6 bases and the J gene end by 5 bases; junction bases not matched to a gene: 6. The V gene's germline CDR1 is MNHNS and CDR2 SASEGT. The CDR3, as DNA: TGTGCCAGCAGAAGGGACAGGGTTAAAGATACGCAGTATTTT. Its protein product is CASRRDRVKDTQYF.

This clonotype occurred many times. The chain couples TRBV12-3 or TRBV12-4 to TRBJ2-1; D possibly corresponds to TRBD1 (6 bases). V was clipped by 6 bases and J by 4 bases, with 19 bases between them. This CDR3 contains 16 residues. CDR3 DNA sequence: TGTGCCAGCAGCCCCCCGAGGGGGAACGCTTACAATGAGCAGTTCTTC. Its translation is CASSPPRGNAYNEQFF.

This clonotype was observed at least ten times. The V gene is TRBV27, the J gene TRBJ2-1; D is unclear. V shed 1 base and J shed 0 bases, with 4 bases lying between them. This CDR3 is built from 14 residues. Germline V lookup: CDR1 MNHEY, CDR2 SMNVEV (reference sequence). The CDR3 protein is CASSLWGSYNEQFF. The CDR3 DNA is TGTGCCAGCAGTTTATGGGGCTCCTACAATGAGCAGTTCTTC.

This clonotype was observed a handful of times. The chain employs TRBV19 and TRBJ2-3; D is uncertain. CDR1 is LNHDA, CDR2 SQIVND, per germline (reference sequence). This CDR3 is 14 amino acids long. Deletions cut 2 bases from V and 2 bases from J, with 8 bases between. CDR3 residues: CASSITSLTDTQYF. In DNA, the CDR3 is TGTGCCAGTAGTATAACGTCCCTCACAGATACGCAGTATTTT.

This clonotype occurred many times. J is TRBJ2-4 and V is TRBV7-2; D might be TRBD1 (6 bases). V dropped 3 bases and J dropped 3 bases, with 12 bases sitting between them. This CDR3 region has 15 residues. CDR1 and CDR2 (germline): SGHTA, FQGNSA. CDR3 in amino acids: CASSFLGGYKNIQYF. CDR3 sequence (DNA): TGTGCCAGCAGCTTTTTAGGGGGATACAAAAACATTCAGTACTTC.

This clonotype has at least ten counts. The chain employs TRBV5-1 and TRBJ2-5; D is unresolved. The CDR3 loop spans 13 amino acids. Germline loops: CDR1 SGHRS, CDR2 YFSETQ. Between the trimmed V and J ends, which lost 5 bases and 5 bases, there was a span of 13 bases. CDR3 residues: CASSLTGMETQYF. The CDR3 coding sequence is TGCGCCAGCAGTTTAACTGGTATGGAGACCCAGTACTTC. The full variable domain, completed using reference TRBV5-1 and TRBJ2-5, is KAGVTQTPRYLIKTRGQQVTLSCSPISGHRSVSWYQQTPGQGLQFLFEYFSETQRNKGNFPGRFSGRQFSNSRSEMNVSTLELGDSALYLCASSLTGMETQYFGPGTRLLVL.

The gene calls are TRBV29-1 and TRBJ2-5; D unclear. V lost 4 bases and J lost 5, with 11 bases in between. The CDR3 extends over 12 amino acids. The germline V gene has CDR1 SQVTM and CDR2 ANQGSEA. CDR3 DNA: TGCAGCGTTGTCCCAACCGGTGAGACCCAGTACTTC. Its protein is CSVVPTGETQYF.

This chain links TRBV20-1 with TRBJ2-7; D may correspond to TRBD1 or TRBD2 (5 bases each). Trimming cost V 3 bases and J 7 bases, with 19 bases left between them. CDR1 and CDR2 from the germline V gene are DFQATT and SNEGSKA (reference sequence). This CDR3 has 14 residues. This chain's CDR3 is CSASPGTRREEQYF. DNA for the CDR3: TGCAGTGCTAGCCCGGGGACGCGAAGAGAAGAGCAGTACTTC.